Given below is one T cell receptor (beta chain) in context. The CDR3 is 15 residues long. Germline CDR1 and CDR2: MGHRA and YSYEKL. J lost 7 bases, V lost 3 bases, and 9 bases had no gene match. This sample is part of a study of blood T cell repertoires in COVID-19. About the research overall: From T cells, B-cell-depleted T cells, or PBMCs came the material, which was cDNA or gDNA.

Per the original methods: Amplifying reference gene primers gave estimates of nucleated cell counts. Profiling relied on immunoSEQ multiplex PCR, and the TCRdb table lists in-frame clones only, not all of them. The V and J calls and clone size come from that table; D and trimming were worked out from the DNA. This sample has about 67,000 clones, with 75% to 80% found just once. The clonotype was recovered from a woman between 55 and 75 years old with acute or convalescent COVID-19. This rearrangement joins TRBV4-1 to TRBJ2-7, with TRBD1 matching over 10 bases. The sequenced sample consisted of peripheral blood. The CDR3 sequence is CASSHSRQGAGEQYF. The CDR3 DNA follows: TGCGCCAGCAGCCATTCGCGACAGGGGGCTGGGGAGCAGTACTTC.